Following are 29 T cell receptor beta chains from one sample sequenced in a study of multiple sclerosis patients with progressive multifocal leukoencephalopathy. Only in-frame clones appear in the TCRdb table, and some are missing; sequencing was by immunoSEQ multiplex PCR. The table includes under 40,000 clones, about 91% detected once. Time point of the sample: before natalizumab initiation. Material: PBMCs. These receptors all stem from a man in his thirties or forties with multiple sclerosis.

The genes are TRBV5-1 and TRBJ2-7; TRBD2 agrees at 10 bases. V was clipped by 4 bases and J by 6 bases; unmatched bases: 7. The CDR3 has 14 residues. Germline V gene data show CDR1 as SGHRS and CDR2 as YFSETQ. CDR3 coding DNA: TGCGCCAGCAGCACCTCGGGACTAGCGCCCGAGCAGTACTTC. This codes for CASSTSGLAPEQYF.

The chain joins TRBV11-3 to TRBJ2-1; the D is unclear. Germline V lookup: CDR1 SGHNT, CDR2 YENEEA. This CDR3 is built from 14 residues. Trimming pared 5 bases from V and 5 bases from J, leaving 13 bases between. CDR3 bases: TGTGCCAGCAGCCTTAGCCTTAAGGACAATGAGCAGTTCTTC. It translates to CASSLSLKDNEQFF.

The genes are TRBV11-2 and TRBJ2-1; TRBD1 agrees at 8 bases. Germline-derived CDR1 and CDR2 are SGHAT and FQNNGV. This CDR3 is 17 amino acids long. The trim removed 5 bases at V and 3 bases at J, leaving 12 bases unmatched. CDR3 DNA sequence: TGTGCCAGCAGCCTGGTTTTGGGGACAGGAATCTACAATGAGCAGTTCTTC. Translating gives CASSLVLGTGIYNEQFF.

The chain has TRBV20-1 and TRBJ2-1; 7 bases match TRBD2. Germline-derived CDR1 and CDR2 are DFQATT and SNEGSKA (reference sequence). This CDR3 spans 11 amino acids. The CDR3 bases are TGCTCCGGGAGGAGCTACAATGAGCAGTTCTTC. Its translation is CSGRSYNEQFF.

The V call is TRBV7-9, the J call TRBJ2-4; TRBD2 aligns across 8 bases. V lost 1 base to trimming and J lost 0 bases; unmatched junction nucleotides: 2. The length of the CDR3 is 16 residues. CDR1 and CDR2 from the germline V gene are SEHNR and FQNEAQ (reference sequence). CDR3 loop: CASSLVLAGAKNIQYF. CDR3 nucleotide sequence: TGTGCCAGCAGCTTAGTCCTAGCGGGAGCCAAAAACATTCAGTACTTC.

The CDR3 loop reads CASSYSNSDTQYF. CDR3 coding DNA: TGTGCCAGCAGTTACTCGAATTCAGATACGCAGTATTTT. The J gene is TRBJ2-3, the V gene TRBV6-5; D ambiguous. Trimming left V 0 bases short and J 4 bases short, with 5 bases between. This CDR3 spans 13 amino acids. CDR1 is MNHEY, CDR2 SVGAGI, per germline.

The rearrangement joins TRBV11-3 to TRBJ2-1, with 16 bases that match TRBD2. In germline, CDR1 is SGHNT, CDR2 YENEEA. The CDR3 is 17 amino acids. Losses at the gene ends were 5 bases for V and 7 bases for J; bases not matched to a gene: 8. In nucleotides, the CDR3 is TGTGCCAGCAGCCAGGGACTAGCGGGAGGGCCGAAAAATGAGCAGTTCTTC. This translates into CASSQGLAGGPKNEQFF. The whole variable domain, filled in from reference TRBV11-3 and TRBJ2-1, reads EAGVVQSPRYKIIEKKQPVAFWCNPISGHNTLYWYLQNLGQGPELLIRYENEEAVDDSQLPKDRFSAERLKGVDSTLKIQPAELGDSAVYLCASSQGLAGGPKNEQFFGPGTRLTVL.

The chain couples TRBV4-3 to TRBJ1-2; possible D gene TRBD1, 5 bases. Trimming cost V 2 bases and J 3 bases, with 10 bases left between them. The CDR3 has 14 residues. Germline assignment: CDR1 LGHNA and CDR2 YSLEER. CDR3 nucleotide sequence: TGCGCCAGCAGCCAACAAAGGGGTGACTATGGCTACACCTTC. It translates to CASSQQRGDYGYTF.

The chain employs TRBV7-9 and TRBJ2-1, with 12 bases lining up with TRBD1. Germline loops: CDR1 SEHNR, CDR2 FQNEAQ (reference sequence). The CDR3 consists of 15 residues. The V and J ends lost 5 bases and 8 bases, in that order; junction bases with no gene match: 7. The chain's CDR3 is CASSPRDRGQYEQFF. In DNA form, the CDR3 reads TGTGCCAGCAGCCCCCGGGACAGGGGGCAGTATGAGCAGTTCTTC. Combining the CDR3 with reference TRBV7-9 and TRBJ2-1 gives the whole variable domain DTGVSQNPRHKITKRGQNVTFRCDPISEHNRLYWYRQTLGQGPEFLTYFQNEAQLEKSRLLSDRFSAERPKGSFSTLEIQRTEQGDSAMYLCASSPRDRGQYEQFFGPGTRLTVL.

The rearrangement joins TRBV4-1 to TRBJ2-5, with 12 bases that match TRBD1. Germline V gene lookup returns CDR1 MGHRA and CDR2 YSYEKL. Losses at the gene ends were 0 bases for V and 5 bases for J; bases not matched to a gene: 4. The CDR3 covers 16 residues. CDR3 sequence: CASSQEGQGARETQYF. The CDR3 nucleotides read TGCGCCAGCAGCCAAGAGGGACAGGGGGCTAGGGAGACCCAGTACTTC.

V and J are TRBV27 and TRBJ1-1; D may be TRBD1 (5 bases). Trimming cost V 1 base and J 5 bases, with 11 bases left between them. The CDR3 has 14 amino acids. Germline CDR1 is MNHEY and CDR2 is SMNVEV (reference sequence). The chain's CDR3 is CASSLLGEETEAFF. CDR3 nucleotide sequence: TGTGCCAGCAGTTTATTAGGGGAAGAAACTGAAGCTTTCTTT.

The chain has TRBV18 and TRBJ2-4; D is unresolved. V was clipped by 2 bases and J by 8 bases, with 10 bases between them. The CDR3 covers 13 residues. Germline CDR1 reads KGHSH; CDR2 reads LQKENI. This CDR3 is CASSPSLEDIQYF. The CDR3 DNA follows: TGTGCCAGCTCACCATCCTTAGAGGACATTCAGTACTTC.

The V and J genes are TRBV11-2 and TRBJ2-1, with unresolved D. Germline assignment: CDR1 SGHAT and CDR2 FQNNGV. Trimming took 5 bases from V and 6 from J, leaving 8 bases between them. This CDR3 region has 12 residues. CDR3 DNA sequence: TGTGCCAGCAGCCCCCGGGTCAATGAGCAGTTCTTC. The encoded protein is CASSPRVNEQFF.

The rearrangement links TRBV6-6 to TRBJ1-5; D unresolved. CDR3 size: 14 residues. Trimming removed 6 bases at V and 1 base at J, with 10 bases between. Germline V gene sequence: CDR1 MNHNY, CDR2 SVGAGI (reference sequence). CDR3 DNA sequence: TGTGCCAGCAGGTCGAGTTCCAGCAATCAGCCCCAGCATTTT. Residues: CASRSSSSNQPQHF.

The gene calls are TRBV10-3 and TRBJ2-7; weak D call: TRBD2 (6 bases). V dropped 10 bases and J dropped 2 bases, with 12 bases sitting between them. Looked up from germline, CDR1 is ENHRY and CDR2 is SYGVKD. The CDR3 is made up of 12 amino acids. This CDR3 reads CATSSGAYEQYF. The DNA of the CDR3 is TGTGCCACAAGCTCGGGGGCCTACGAGCAGTACTTC.

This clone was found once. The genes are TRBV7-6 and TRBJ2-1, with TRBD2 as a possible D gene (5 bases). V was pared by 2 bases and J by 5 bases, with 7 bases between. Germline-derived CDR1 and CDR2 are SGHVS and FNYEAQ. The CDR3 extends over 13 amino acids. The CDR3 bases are TGTGCCAGCAGCTTACTGGAGGACAATGAGCAGTTCTTC. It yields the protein CASSLLEDNEQFF.

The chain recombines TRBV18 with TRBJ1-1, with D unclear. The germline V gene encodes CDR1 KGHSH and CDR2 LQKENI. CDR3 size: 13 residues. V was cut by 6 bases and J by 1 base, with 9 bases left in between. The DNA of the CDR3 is TGTGCCAGCTCGATGAACAGGAACACTGAAGCTTTCTTT. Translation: CASSMNRNTEAFF.

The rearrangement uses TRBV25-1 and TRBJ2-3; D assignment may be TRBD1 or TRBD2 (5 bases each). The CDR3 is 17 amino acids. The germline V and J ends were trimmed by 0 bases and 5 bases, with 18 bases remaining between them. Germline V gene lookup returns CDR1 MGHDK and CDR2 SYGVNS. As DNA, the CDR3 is TGTGCCAGCAGTGAATATATGCTAGCTGGGGCGATAGATACGCAGTATTTT. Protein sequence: CASSEYMLAGAIDTQYF.

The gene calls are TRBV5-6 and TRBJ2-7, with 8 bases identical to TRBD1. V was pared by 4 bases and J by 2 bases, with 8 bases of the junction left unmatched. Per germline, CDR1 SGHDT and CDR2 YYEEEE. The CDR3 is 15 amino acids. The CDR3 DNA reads TGTGCCAGCAGCCCCTACCGGGACAGGCCCTACGAGCAGTACTTC. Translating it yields CASSPYRDRPYEQYF.

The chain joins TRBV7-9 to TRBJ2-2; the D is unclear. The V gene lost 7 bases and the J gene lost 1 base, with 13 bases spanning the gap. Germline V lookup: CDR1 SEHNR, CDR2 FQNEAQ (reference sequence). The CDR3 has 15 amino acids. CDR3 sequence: CASTYGPGNTGELFF. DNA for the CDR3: TGTGCCAGCACCTATGGACCCGGGAACACCGGGGAGCTGTTTTTT.

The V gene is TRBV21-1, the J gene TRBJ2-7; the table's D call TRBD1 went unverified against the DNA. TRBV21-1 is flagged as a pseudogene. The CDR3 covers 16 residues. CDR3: CASSKALGQGDNKQYV. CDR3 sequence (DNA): TGTGCCAGCAGCAAAGCGCTTGGACAGGGGGACAACAAGCAGTACGTC.

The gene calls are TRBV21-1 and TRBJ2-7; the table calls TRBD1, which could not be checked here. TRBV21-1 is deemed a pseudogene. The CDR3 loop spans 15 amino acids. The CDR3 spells CASSKGRVVSYEQYF. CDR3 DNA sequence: TGTGCCAGCAGCAAGGGCAGGGTAGTCTCCTACGAGCAGTACTTC.

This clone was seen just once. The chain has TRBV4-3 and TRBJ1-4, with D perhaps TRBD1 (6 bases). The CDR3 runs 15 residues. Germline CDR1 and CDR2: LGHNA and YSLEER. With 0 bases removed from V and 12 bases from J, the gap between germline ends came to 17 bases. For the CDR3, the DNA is TGCGCCAGCAGCCAAGAAGGGACCTTAGGGGGGGAACTGTTTTTT. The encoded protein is CASSQEGTLGGELFF.

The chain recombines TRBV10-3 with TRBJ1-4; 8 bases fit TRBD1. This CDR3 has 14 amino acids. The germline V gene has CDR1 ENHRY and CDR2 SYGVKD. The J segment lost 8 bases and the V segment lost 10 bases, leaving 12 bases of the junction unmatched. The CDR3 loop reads CATSATRGLEKLFF. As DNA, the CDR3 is TGTGCCACCTCGGCAACCAGGGGGCTGGAAAAACTGTTTTTT.

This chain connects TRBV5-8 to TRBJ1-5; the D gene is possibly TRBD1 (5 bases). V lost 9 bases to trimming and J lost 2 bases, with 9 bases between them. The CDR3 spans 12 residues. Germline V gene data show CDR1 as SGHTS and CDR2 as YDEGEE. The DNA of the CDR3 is TGTGCCACCCAACAGGGCAATCAGCCCCAGCATTTT. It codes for CATQQGNQPQHF. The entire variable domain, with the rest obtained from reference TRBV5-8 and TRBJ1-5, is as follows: EAGVTQSPTHLIKTRGQQATLRCSPISGHTSVYWYQQALGLGLQFLLWYDEGEERNRGNFPPRFSGRQFPNYSSELNVNALELEDSALYLCATQQGNQPQHFGDGTRLSIL.

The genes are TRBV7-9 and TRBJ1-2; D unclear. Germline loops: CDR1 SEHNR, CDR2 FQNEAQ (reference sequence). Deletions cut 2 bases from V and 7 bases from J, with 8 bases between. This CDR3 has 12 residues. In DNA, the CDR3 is TGTGCCAGCAGCTTAATGAGAGGTGGCTACACCTTC. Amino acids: CASSLMRGGYTF.

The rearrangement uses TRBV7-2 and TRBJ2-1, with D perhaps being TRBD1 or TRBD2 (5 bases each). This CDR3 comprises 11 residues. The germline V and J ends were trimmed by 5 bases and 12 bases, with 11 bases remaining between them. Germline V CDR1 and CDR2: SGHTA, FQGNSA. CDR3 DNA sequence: TGTGCCAGCAGCGACCGGGACCGGCAGTTCTTC. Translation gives CASSDRDRQFF.

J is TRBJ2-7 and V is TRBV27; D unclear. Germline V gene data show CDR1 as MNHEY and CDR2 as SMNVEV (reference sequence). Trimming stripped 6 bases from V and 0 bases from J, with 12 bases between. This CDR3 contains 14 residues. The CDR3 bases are TGTGCCAGCAGGGGTCGAGGTGGCTCCTACGAGCAGTACTTC. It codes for CASRGRGGSYEQYF.

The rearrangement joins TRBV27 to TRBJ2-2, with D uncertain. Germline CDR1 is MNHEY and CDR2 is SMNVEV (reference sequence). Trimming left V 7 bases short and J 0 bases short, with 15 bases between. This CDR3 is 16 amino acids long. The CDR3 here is CASTGRITANTGELFF. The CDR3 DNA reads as TGTGCCAGCACTGGCCGCATAACCGCGAACACCGGGGAGCTGTTTTTT.